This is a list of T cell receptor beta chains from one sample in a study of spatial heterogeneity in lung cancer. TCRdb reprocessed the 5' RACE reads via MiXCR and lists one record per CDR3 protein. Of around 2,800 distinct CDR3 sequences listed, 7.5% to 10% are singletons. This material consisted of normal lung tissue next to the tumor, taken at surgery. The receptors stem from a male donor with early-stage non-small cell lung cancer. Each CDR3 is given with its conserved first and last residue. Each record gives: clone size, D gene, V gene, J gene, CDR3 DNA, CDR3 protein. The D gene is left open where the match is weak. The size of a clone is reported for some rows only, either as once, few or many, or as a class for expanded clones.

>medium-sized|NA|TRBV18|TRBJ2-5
TGTGCCAGCTCGTCACAAGAGACCCAGTACTTC
CASSSQETQYF
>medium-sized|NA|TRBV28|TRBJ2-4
TGTGCCAGCAGTTCCCCCGGGGACCGCCGGGCCAAAAACATTCAGTACTTC
CASSSPGDRRAKNIQYF
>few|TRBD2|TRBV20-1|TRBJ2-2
TGCAGTGCTCGGACTAGCGGGGTAGCCGGGGAGCTGTTTTTT
CSARTSGVAGELFF
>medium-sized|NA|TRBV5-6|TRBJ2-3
TGTGCCAGCAGCAAATGGGGCTGGGATACGCAGTATTTT
CASSKWGWDTQYF
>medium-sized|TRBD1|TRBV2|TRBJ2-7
TGTGCCAGCGACCTCGGGACAGGGGGCTCCTACGAGCAGTACTTC
CASDLGTGGSYEQYF
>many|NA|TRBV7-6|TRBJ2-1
TGTGCCAGCAGCCCACGACCCGGGGACAATGAGCAGTTCTTC
CASSPRPGDNEQFF
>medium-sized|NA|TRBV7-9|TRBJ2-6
TGTGCCAGCAGCTTAGCGGATCAGGGCCTCTCTGGGGCCAACGTCCTGACTTTC
CASSLADQGLSGANVLTF
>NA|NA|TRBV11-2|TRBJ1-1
TGTGCCAGCAGCTTCACAGCCCGTGAAGCTTTCTTT
CASSFTAREAFF
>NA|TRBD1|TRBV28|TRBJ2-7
TGTGCCAGCGGGCTGGGACAGGGTGTGTACGAGCAGTACTTC
CASGLGQGVYEQYF
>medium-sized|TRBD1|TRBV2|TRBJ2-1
TGTGCCAGCAGTACGGGACAGGGGCTGGCGGGAGGACGGAATGAGCAGTTCTTC
CASSTGQGLAGGRNEQFF
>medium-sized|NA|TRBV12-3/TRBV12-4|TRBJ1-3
TGTGCCAGCAGTTTGCACGGCTTCTCTGGAAACACCATATATTTT
CASSLHGFSGNTIYF
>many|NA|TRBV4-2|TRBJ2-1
TGTGCCAGCAGCCAAGACTTTCAGGGGGCTAGCGGACACAATGAGCAGTTCTTC
CASSQDFQGASGHNEQFF
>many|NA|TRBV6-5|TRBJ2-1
TGTGCCAGCAGCCTTAGCGGCGACTATAAGGGGCAGTTCTTC
CASSLSGDYKGQFF
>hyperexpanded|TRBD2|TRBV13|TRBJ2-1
TGTGCCAGCAGCTTCACCGGGGGGGCCGGGGATGAGCAGTTCTTC
CASSFTGGAGDEQFF
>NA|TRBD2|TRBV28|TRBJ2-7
TGTGCCAGCAGTCTCACTAGCGAGAAGTACTACGAGCAGTACTTC
CASSLTSEKYYEQYF
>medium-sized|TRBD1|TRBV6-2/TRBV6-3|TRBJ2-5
TGTGCCAGCAGACGAGGACAGGGCATTCTCCAAGAGACCCAGTACTTC
CASRRGQGILQETQYF
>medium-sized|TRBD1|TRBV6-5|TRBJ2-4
TGTGCCAGCAGCACACAGGGGGCTGACATTCAGTACTTC
CASSTQGADIQYF
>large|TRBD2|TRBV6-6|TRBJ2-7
TGTGCCAGCAGTTCCCTGGGCGGGAGGGCCGATTACGAGCAGTACTTC
CASSSLGGRADYEQYF
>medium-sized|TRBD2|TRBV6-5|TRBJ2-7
TGTGCCAGCAGTCCTTCGCGGGGGGGGTACTACGAGCAGTACTTC
CASSPSRGGYYEQYF
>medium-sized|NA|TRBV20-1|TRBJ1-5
TGCAGTGCTAGCCTCCGTCCCAATCAGCCCCAGCATTTT
CSASLRPNQPQHF
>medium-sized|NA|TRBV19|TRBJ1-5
TGTGCCAGTAGTCTCGACTTAGGGGGCAATCAGCCCCAGCATTTT
CASSLDLGGNQPQHF
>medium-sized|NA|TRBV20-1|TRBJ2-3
TGCAGTGCTAGACCGCAGGTATCAGATACGCAGTATTTT
CSARPQVSDTQYF
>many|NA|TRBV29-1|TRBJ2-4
TGCAGCGTTGAAGAGACGAGGAACATTCAGTACTTC
CSVEETRNIQYF
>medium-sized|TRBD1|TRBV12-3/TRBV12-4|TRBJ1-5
TGTGCCAGCAGCCCGGATTTTGACCGGGACAGGGAGTATGACAAGCAGCCCCAGCATTTT
CASSPDFDRDREYDKQPQHF
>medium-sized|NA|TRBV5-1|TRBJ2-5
TGCGCCAGCAGCTTTGACGTGGAGACCCAGTACTTC
CASSFDVETQYF
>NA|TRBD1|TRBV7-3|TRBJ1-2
TGTGCCAGCAGCCCGGGACAGGGGGCCTATGGCTACACCTTC
CASSPGQGAYGYTF
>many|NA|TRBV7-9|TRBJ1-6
TGTGCCAGCAGCTTAAACGGTGCCAATTCACCCCTCCACTTT
CASSLNGANSPLHF
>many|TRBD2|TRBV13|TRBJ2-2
TGTGCCAGCAGCTTCGGACTAGCGGGAGGGCCCCCGGACGCCGGGGAGCTGTTTTTT
CASSFGLAGGPPDAGELFF
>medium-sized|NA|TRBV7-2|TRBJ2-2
TGTGCCAGCAGCTGGAGTCGCGGACTGTCCGGGGAGCTGTTTTTT
CASSWSRGLSGELFF
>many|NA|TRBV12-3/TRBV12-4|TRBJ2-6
TGTGCCAGCAGGTTGGATGGTGGGGCCAACGTCCTGACTTTC
CASRLDGGANVLTF
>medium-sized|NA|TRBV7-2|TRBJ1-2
TGTGCCAGCAGCTTAAACGGTTTGAACTATGGCTACACCTTC
CASSLNGLNYGYTF
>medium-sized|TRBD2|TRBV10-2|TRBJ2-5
TGCGCCAGCAGGGGTAGCGGGGCCCAAGAGACCCAGTACTTC
CASRGSGAQETQYF
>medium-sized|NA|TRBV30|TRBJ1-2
TGTGCCTGGTCTGGGCAGCCAACTGGCTATGGCTACACCTTC
CAWSGQPTGYGYTF
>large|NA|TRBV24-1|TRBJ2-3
TGTGCCACCAGTGAAGATGGGACGGCCGGCGGGTGGTCGCAGTATTTT
CATSEDGTAGGWSQYF
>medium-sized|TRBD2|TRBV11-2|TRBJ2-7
TGTGCCAGCAGCTTAGTACCGGGAGGGCCATCCGAGCAGTACTTC
CASSLVPGGPSEQYF
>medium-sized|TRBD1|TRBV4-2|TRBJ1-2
TGTGCCAGCAGCCAGAGGGGGACAGGGGGAGGTAACTATGGCTACACCTTC
CASSQRGTGGGNYGYTF
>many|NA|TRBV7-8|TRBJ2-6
TGTGCCAGCAGCTTTCCCCCGGCCAACGTCCTGACTTTC
CASSFPPANVLTF
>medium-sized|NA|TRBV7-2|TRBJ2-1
TGTGCCAGCAGTTGGGGGCAGGGAGCCAATGAGCAGTTCTTC
CASSWGQGANEQFF
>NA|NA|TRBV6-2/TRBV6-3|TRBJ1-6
TGTGCCAGCAGTTACACGGGCAGAGATCCCCTCCACTTT
CASSYTGRDPLHF
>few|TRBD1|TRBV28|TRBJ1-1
TGTGCCAGCAGTCGGGACAGGCTGCGCGCTTTCTTT
CASSRDRLRAFF
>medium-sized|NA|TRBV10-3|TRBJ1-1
TGTGCCATCAGCCCCGGGGGTACTGAAGCTTTCTTT
CAISPGGTEAFF
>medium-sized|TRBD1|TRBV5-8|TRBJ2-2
TGTGCCAGCAGTTGGGACAGGGGGCGGACCGGGGAGCTGTTTTTT
CASSWDRGRTGELFF